The 30 T cell receptor beta chains listed next were all sequenced from one sample in a study of graft-versus-host responses after intestinal transplantation. Their antigen targets remain unknown. Sequenced by immunoSEQ multiplex PCR; TCRdb stores in-frame clones only, minus some. The data contain about 86,000 clones, about 91% of them singletons. The material sequenced was unstimulated CD8+ T cells sorted from spleen or lymph node cells, taken before intestinal transplant. Every receptor here comes from a human donor who received an intestinal transplant.

V usage is TRBV4-1 and J usage is TRBJ2-5, with unresolved D. Trimming took 0 bases from V and 0 from J, leaving 8 bases between them. The CDR3 runs 15 residues. Germline loops: CDR1 MGHRA, CDR2 YSYEKL. CDR3 coding DNA: TGCGCCAGCAGCCAAGAAGCCTCGTACCAAGAGACCCAGTACTTC. Translating gives CASSQEASYQETQYF.

This sequence joins TRBV7-8 and TRBJ2-2; maybe TRBD2 (5 bases). The V gene lost 5 bases and the J gene lost 8 bases, with 18 bases spanning the gap. The CDR3 contains 15 residues. The germline V gene has CDR1 SGHVS and CDR2 FQNEAQ. The CDR3 DNA is TGTGCCAGCAGCGTTGGGAGTTTGAATGGGGGGGAGCTGTTTTTT. The encoded protein is CASSVGSLNGGELFF.

This clone is a singleton in its sample. The chain joins TRBV5-1 to TRBJ2-2; 11 bases agree with TRBD2. V lost 3 bases and J lost 5; bases outside the gene matches: 6. CDR1 SGHRS and CDR2 YFSETQ come from the germline V gene. The CDR3 length is 16 residues. CDR3 in amino acids: CASSSRLAGRTGELFF. The CDR3 nucleotides are TGCGCCAGCAGCTCAAGACTAGCGGGACGAACCGGGGAGCTGTTTTTT.

The chain combines TRBV6-4 with TRBJ2-1, with 9 bases identical to TRBD1. The CDR3 runs 19 residues. Germline lookup yields CDR1 MRHNA and CDR2 SNTAGT. Germline trimming cut 0 bases from V and 6 bases from J; bases unmatched to any gene: 15. The CDR3 is CASSDSTQSTQGAGNEQFF. CDR3 sequence (DNA): TGTGCCAGCAGTGACTCAACCCAATCAACACAGGGGGCGGGCAATGAGCAGTTCTTC.

The CDR3 loop is CASSPFAGTNEKLFF. CDR3 coding DNA: TGTGCCAGCAGTCCTTTCGCAGGGACTAATGAAAAACTGTTTTTT. The chain couples TRBV27 to TRBJ1-4, with a tentative D call TRBD1 (5 bases). The CDR3 runs 15 residues. V lost 5 bases and J lost 2, with 12 bases in between. CDR1 is MNHEY and CDR2 is SMNVEV in the germline V gene (reference sequence).

This rearrangement joins TRBV27 to TRBJ1-1; D is perhaps TRBD1 (6 bases). V gave up 5 bases and J gave up 0 bases, with 13 bases separating them. This CDR3 region has 15 residues. The germline V gene has CDR1 MNHEY and CDR2 SMNVEV (reference sequence). CDR3 sequence: CASSKRQEMNTEAFF. In nucleotides, the CDR3 is TGTGCCAGCAGTAAACGACAGGAGATGAACACTGAAGCTTTCTTT.

The rearrangement joins TRBV4-1 to TRBJ2-7, with 11 nucleotides matching TRBD2. The V gene's germline CDR1 is MGHRA and CDR2 YSYEKL. Trimming at V came to 6 bases and at J to 7 bases, leaving 11 bases not matched to a gene. There are 15 residues in the CDR3. The CDR3 here is CASRDYRASGGEQYF. As DNA, the CDR3 is TGCGCCAGCAGGGACTACCGGGCTAGCGGGGGGGAGCAGTACTTC.

This clone was found a few times. The V and J genes are TRBV4-2 and TRBJ2-1, with D unresolved. The CDR3 covers 13 residues. The germline gives CDR1 LGHNA, CDR2 YNFKEQ. Trimming shortened V by 0 bases and J by 4 bases, and 4 bases separated the two germline ends. CDR3 nucleotide sequence: TGTGCCAGCAGCCAAGAAGCGTACAATGAGCAGTTCTTC. Protein: CASSQEAYNEQFF.

The J gene is TRBJ2-5, the V gene TRBV9; 10 positions match TRBD2. This CDR3 spans 15 amino acids. Trimming cost V 4 bases and J 5 bases; bases outside gene matches: 8. Germline CDR1 reads SGDLS; CDR2 reads YYNGEE. CDR3 nucleotides: TGTGCCAGCAGCTTAAGCGGGGGGGCGTACGAGACCCAGTACTTC. It is translated as CASSLSGGAYETQYF. Using reference TRBV9 and TRBJ2-5 for the parts outside the CDR3, the full variable domain is DSGVTQTPKHLITATGQRVTLRCSPRSGDLSVYWYQQSLDQGLQFLIQYYNGEERAKGNILERFSAQQFPDLHSELNLSSLELGDSALYFCASSLSGGAYETQYFGPGTRLLVL.

The chain joins TRBV25-1 to TRBJ2-3, with D maybe TRBD2 (5 bases). The CDR3 contains 14 residues. V lost 3 bases and J lost 1, with 8 bases in between. Germline CDR1 and CDR2: MGHDK and SYGVNS. The CDR3 region is CASSEGSGTDTQYF. CDR3 DNA: TGTGCCAGCAGTGAGGGTAGCGGCACAGATACGCAGTATTTT.

The J gene is TRBJ2-5, the V gene TRBV29-1; no clear D. In germline, CDR1 is SQVTM, CDR2 ANQGSEA. V lost 4 bases, J lost 5 bases, and 5 bases lay in between. CDR3 length: 10 residues. For the CDR3, the DNA is TGCAGCGTTGTAAGCGAGACCCAGTACTTC. Its translation: CSVVSETQYF.

The chain joins TRBV6-1 to TRBJ1-3; 7 positions match TRBD1. Germline V gene data show CDR1 as MNHNS and CDR2 as SASEGT. Trimming removed 3 bases from V and 3 bases from J; junction bases left unmatched: 5. This CDR3 is 15 amino acids long. The CDR3 DNA sequence: TGTGCCAGCAGTGAGGATGGGACAGATGGAAACACCATATATTTT. Protein product: CASSEDGTDGNTIYF.

A single count supports this clone. J is TRBJ1-1 and V is TRBV30; D call uncertain. The germline V and J ends were trimmed by 4 bases and 11 bases, with 23 bases remaining between them. Germline loops: CDR1 GTSNPN, CDR2 SVGIG (reference sequence). The CDR3 length is 14 residues. CDR3 amino acids: CAWIGRRKFVGAFF. The CDR3 bases are TGTGCCTGGATAGGGAGGCGGAAATTCGTAGGTGCTTTCTTT.

This sequence joins TRBV28 and TRBJ1-5; tentative D call: TRBD1 (5 bases). V was shortened by 6 bases and J by 0 bases, with 9 bases between the two germline ends. CDR1 is MDHEN, CDR2 SYDVKM, per germline. This CDR3 is 14 amino acids long. The DNA for the CDR3 is TGTGCCAGCAGCAGGGACTTTAGCAATCAGCCCCAGCATTTT. This sequence encodes CASSRDFSNQPQHF.

V usage is TRBV30 and J usage is TRBJ1-1; 7 nucleotides line up with TRBD1. The CDR3 has 14 amino acids. Germline V gene lookup returns CDR1 GTSNPN and CDR2 SVGIG (reference sequence). Trimming removed 4 bases from V and 7 bases from J; junction bases left unmatched: 12. For the CDR3, the DNA is TGTGCCTGGATCCCGTTACAGGGGAGTGGTGAAGCTTTCTTT. It yields the protein CAWIPLQGSGEAFF.

The V gene is TRBV1, the J gene TRBJ2-1; the D call of TRBD2 is as the table states it, not checked on the DNA. TRBV1 is labeled a pseudogene. The CDR3 totals 16 residues. CDR3 coding DNA: TGCACCAGCAGCCAAGATCATCGGGAGAATTACAATGAGCAGTTCTTC. This sequence encodes CTSSQDHRENYNEQFF.

This clone is a singleton in its sample. V gene TRBV19 combines with J gene TRBJ2-1; D may be TRBD1 (6 bases). This CDR3 contains 15 residues. V was shortened by 0 bases and J by 7 bases, with 13 bases between the two germline ends. The germline CDR1 and CDR2 sequences are LNHDA and SQIVND (reference sequence). The CDR3 nucleotides are TGTGCCAGTAGTATAGAGACAGGATCGAGGAATGAGCAGTTCTTC. Its translation: CASSIETGSRNEQFF.

The J gene is TRBJ1-1, the V gene TRBV6-1; no definite D call. V gave up 4 bases and J gave up 3 bases, with 12 bases separating them. This CDR3 is built from 14 residues. The germline gives CDR1 MNHNS, CDR2 SASEGT. DNA of the CDR3: TGTGCCAGCAGTGGATACGGAGTTGACACTGAAGCTTTCTTT. Translated, it gives CASSGYGVDTEAFF.

This clone came up a few times. CDR3 residues: CASSVAAGVYGGQFF. In DNA, the CDR3 is TGTGCCAGCAGCGTAGCAGCGGGAGTGTACGGTGGGCAGTTCTTC. This rearrangement joins TRBV9 to TRBJ2-1; 8 positions agree with TRBD2. Per germline, CDR1 SGDLS and CDR2 YYNGEE. This CDR3 has 15 residues. The trim removed 0 bases at V and 12 bases at J, leaving 11 bases unmatched.

V gene TRBV27 combines with J gene TRBJ2-7, with 9 bases that match TRBD1. Germline CDR1 reads MNHEY; CDR2 reads SMNVEV (reference sequence). CDR3 size: 14 residues. J lost 3 bases, V lost 4 bases, and 4 bases had no gene match. CDR3 amino acids: CASSSGTGIYEQYF. DNA of the CDR3: TGTGCCAGCAGTTCCGGGACAGGGATCTACGAGCAGTACTTC.

The J gene is TRBJ2-7, the V gene TRBV5-6; 7 bases line up with TRBD1. This CDR3 region has 14 residues. Germline CDR1 SGHDT, CDR2 YYEEEE. Germline trimming cut 4 bases from V and 5 bases from J; bases unmatched to any gene: 9. This CDR3 is CASSEDRASDEQYF. The CDR3 DNA sequence: TGTGCCAGCAGCGAAGACAGGGCATCGGACGAGCAGTACTTC.

This clone was recorded once. This sequence joins TRBV19 and TRBJ1-5; a weak D match, TRBD1 (6 bases). This CDR3 spans 14 amino acids. V lost 6 bases and J 4 bases, leaving 13 bases between the germline ends. Germline CDR1 reads LNHDA; CDR2 reads SQIVND (reference sequence). The CDR3 coding sequence is TGTGCCAGTAGAGGGGGTTCGGAAAATCAGCCCCAGCATTTT. It encodes CASRGGSENQPQHF.

The chain recombines TRBV5-6 with TRBJ1-3; 8 bases line up with TRBD1. The V gene's germline CDR1 is SGHDT and CDR2 YYEEEE. V was pared by 2 bases and J by 1 base, with 8 bases of the junction left unmatched. The CDR3 has 17 residues. The CDR3, as DNA: TGTGCCAGCAGCTTCCGACAGGGGCTTGAATCTGGAAACACCATATATTTT. Translated: CASSFRQGLESGNTIYF.

This rearrangement joins TRBV5-1 to TRBJ2-2; a possible D gene is TRBD1 (6 bases). Per germline, CDR1 SGHRS and CDR2 YFSETQ. V lost 4 bases and J lost 2, with 9 bases in between. The CDR3 length is 14 residues. In DNA form, the CDR3 reads TGCGCCAGCAGCGGGGGACACAACACCGGGGAGCTGTTTTTT. Translating it yields CASSGGHNTGELFF.

This chain links TRBV10-3 with TRBJ2-7, with a weak D call TRBD1 (6 bases). Germline lookup yields CDR1 ENHRY and CDR2 SYGVKD. V was clipped by 7 bases and J by 3 bases, with 13 bases between them. This CDR3 has 13 residues. CDR3 nucleotide sequence: TGTGCCATCACCTGGGGGCTTAACTACGAGCAGTACTTC. It encodes CAITWGLNYEQYF.

The rearrangement uses TRBV7-2 and TRBJ1-2; D is unresolved. Between the trimmed V and J ends, which lost 6 bases and 8 bases, there was a span of 28 bases. The CDR3 runs 17 residues. Germline-derived CDR1 and CDR2 are SGHTA and FQGNSA. CDR3 amino acids: CASSRRLDSPIYLGYTF. The DNA for the CDR3 is TGTGCCAGCAGTCGGCGGCTTGATTCCCCCATCTATTTAGGCTACACCTTC.

The chain employs TRBV7-7 and TRBJ2-1; 12 bases map to TRBD2. Germline V gene lookup returns CDR1 SSHAT and CDR2 FNYEAQ (reference sequence). The CDR3 is 15 amino acids. The V gene end was trimmed by 5 bases and the J gene end by 4 bases; junction bases not matched to a gene: 3. CDR3 in DNA: TGTGCCAGCAGCCCTGGACTAGCGGGGTACAATGAGCAGTTCTTC. It translates to CASSPGLAGYNEQFF.

This clone was seen a single time. V gene TRBV19 combines with J gene TRBJ1-1; D is unresolved. V was clipped by 2 bases and J by 7 bases, with 20 bases between them. Germline assignment: CDR1 LNHDA and CDR2 SQIVND (reference sequence). The CDR3 spans 16 residues. The CDR3 loop is CASSIRSSPGLGEAFF. In DNA, the CDR3 is TGTGCCAGTAGTATAAGGTCTAGTCCCGGGTTGGGTGAAGCTTTCTTT.

The V call is TRBV2, the J call TRBJ1-1; 7 bases map to TRBD1. V shed 3 bases, J shed 1 base, and the junction held 14 bases outside the gene matches. CDR3 length: 18 residues. Germline V gene data show CDR1 as SNHLY and CDR2 as FYNNEI. The CDR3 here is CASSDPILRDSENTEAFF. In DNA form, the CDR3 reads TGTGCCAGCAGTGACCCAATCCTGCGGGACAGTGAGAACACTGAAGCTTTCTTT.

The CDR3 loop reads CASSLGTGGGSMNTEAFF. In nucleotides, the CDR3 is TGTGCCAGCAGTTTAGGGACAGGGGGGGGATCCATGAACACTGAAGCTTTCTTT. V usage is TRBV28 and J usage is TRBJ1-1; 11 bases agree with TRBD1. The trim removed 2 bases at V and 0 bases at J, leaving 8 bases unmatched. Germline V gene lookup returns CDR1 MDHEN and CDR2 SYDVKM. This CDR3 has 18 residues.